These 23 T cell receptor beta chains came from one sample sequenced in a study of control samples from healthy donors and cancer patients. Libraries were prepared by immunoSEQ multiplex PCR; TCRdb keeps only in-frame clonotypes and omits some of them. The data hold approximately 89,000 clones, with more than 70% observed a single time. Sequencing was done on a sample of blood. Every receptor here comes from a woman aged 40 to 50 in good health.

The gene calls are TRBV12-3 or TRBV12-4 and TRBJ1-6; D remains ambiguous. V was clipped by 2 bases and J by 8 bases, with 7 bases between them. CDR3 size: 13 residues. DNA of the CDR3: TGTGCCAGCAGTTTATCACGAGATTCACCCCTCCACTTT. This gives the protein CASSLSRDSPLHF.

This chain connects TRBV5-6 to TRBJ1-2; 8 positions agree with TRBD1. Germline V lookup: CDR1 SGHDT, CDR2 YYEEEE. The CDR3 consists of 15 residues. V trimming: 3 bases; J trimming: 5 bases; junction bases outside the gene matches: 9. The CDR3 DNA reads TGTGCCAGCAGCTCCTTTGGACAGGGTTGGTATGGCTACACCTTC. Translated, it gives CASSSFGQGWYGYTF.

This chain joins TRBV24-1 and TRBJ2-3; 9 bases match TRBD2. This CDR3 has 17 residues. From germline, CDR1 is KGHDR and CDR2 SFDVKD. J lost 2 bases, V lost 0 bases, and 5 bases had no gene match. The CDR3 region has the DNA TGTGCCACCAGTGATTTGAGTAGCGGGGGCAACACAGATACGCAGTATTTT. As protein: CATSDLSSGGNTDTQYF.

CDR3 DNA: TGTGCCAGCAACCCTCCGGGACTAACTACAGATACGCAGTATTTT. This codes for CASNPPGLTTDTQYF. The V call is TRBV7-2, the J call TRBJ2-3; 7 bases are a match to TRBD2. Per germline, CDR1 SGHTA and CDR2 FQGNSA. Germline trimming cut 7 bases from V and 3 bases from J; bases unmatched to any gene: 10. The length of the CDR3 is 15 residues. Complete variable domain (other parts from reference TRBV7-2 and TRBJ2-3): GAGVSQSPSNKVTEKGKDVELRCDPISGHTALYWYRQSLGQGLEFLIYFQGNSAPDKSGLPSDRFSAERTGGSVSTLTIQRTQQEDSAVYLCASNPPGLTTDTQYFGPGTRLTVL.

The rearrangement uses TRBV11-3 and TRBJ1-4; D is unclear. V was cut by 3 bases and J by 3 bases, with 11 bases left in between. Germline V gene lookup returns CDR1 SGHNT and CDR2 YENEEA. CDR3 length equals 15 residues. The CDR3 region is CASSFEGRPNEKLFF. The CDR3 DNA is TGTGCCAGCAGCTTTGAGGGTCGGCCTAATGAAAAACTGTTTTTT.

The chain has TRBV19 and TRBJ2-1; no firm D call. Germline V gene sequence: CDR1 LNHDA, CDR2 SQIVND (reference sequence). The ends were cut back, 4 bases at V and 8 bases at J, with 18 bases in the middle. CDR3 length: 15 amino acids. CDR3 loop: CASSTSSSIGYEQFF. CDR3 bases: TGTGCCAGTAGTACCTCGTCCAGTATAGGTTATGAGCAGTTCTTC.

The J gene is TRBJ1-5, the V gene TRBV9; no clear D gene. Germline assignment: CDR1 SGDLS and CDR2 YYNGEE. The CDR3 has 15 residues. Trimming shortened V by 0 bases and J by 0 bases, and 7 bases separated the two germline ends. The CDR3 sequence: CASSVGGHSNQPQHF. The CDR3 DNA reads as TGTGCCAGCAGCGTAGGGGGTCATAGCAATCAGCCCCAGCATTTT.

J is TRBJ1-3 and V is TRBV9; no clear D gene. This CDR3 is 16 amino acids long. The germline CDR1 and CDR2 sequences are SGDLS and YYNGEE. Trimming removed 4 bases at V and 3 bases at J, with 17 bases between. The CDR3 protein is CASSPYRLTVGNTIYF. DNA of the CDR3: TGTGCCAGCAGCCCCTATCGATTGACGGTTGGAAACACCATATATTTT.

The chain couples TRBV4-3 to TRBJ2-2; no clear D. Trimming stripped 0 bases from V and 7 bases from J, with 9 bases between. CDR1 is LGHNA, CDR2 YSLEER, per germline. The CDR3 length is 14 residues. DNA of the CDR3: TGCGCCAGCAGCCAAGAAGGGTCCATCGGGGAGCTGTTTTTT. This encodes CASSQEGSIGELFF.

J is TRBJ1-2 and V is TRBV25-1; D remains ambiguous. This CDR3 has 13 residues. Between the trimmed V and J ends, which lost 10 bases and 3 bases, there was a span of 15 bases. The germline CDR1 and CDR2 sequences are MGHDK and SYGVNS. The chain's CDR3 is CATSRTEDYGYTF. For the CDR3, the DNA is TGTGCCACTTCGAGGACGGAGGACTATGGCTACACCTTC.

Here the CDR3 reads CASSPGTAHGEKLFF. The CDR3 nucleotides are TGTGCCAGCAGCCCGGGGACAGCCCATGGGGAAAAACTGTTTTTT. V is TRBV5-6 and J is TRBJ1-4, with 7 bases lining up with TRBD1. J was trimmed by 8 bases and V by 4 bases; bases with no gene match: 11. This CDR3 region has 15 residues. The germline CDR1 and CDR2 sequences are SGHDT and YYEEEE.

The chain combines TRBV9 with TRBJ2-1; D uncertain. Germline loops: CDR1 SGDLS, CDR2 YYNGEE. V dropped 0 bases and J dropped 5 bases, with 9 bases sitting between them. CDR3 length: 14 residues. The CDR3 DNA reads as TGTGCCAGCAGCGTAGCCTCCCGAAACAATGAGCAGTTCTTC. This encodes CASSVASRNNEQFF.

The chain combines TRBV19 with TRBJ1-1; 9 positions agree with TRBD1. This CDR3 is 16 amino acids long. V was clipped by 9 bases and J by 1 base; unmatched bases: 12. The V gene's germline CDR1 is LNHDA and CDR2 SQIVND (reference sequence). The CDR3 reads CASFPGTGRTNTEAFF. In DNA, the CDR3 is TGTGCCAGCTTCCCCGGGACAGGGAGGACGAACACTGAAGCTTTCTTT.

The V call is TRBV3-1 (or the pseudogene TRBV3-2), the J call TRBJ2-1; TRBD1 or TRBD2 may be the D gene (7 bases each). Germline CDR1 is LGHDT and CDR2 is YNNKEL (reference sequence). Trimming cost V 0 bases and J 5 bases, with 23 bases left between them. The CDR3 length is 19 residues. In nucleotides, the CDR3 is TGTGCCAGCAGCCAAGAGATAATACAGGGGAGGGGTAGCGACAATGAGCAGTTCTTC. Protein product: CASSQEIIQGRGSDNEQFF.

The V call is TRBV9, the J call TRBJ2-3, with D tentatively TRBD1 (7 bases). Germline CDR1 reads SGDLS; CDR2 reads YYNGEE. This CDR3 has 19 residues. V gave up 0 bases and J gave up 1 base, with 21 bases separating them. The CDR3 reads CASSVATGRTGWGTDTQYF. CDR3 nucleotide sequence: TGTGCCAGCAGCGTAGCTACGGGGAGGACAGGATGGGGCACAGATACGCAGTATTTT.

The chain employs TRBV27 and TRBJ1-4, with D maybe TRBD1 (5 bases). V was shortened by 3 bases and J by 8 bases, with 13 bases between the two germline ends. Germline loops: CDR1 MNHEY, CDR2 SMNVEV (reference sequence). CDR3 length equals 14 residues. The CDR3 nucleotides read TGTGCCAGCAGTTTTCGGGGGGTCGGGGAAAAACTGTTTTTT. Amino acids: CASSFRGVGEKLFF.

The chain recombines TRBV9 with TRBJ1-1, with D possibly matching TRBD1 (5 bases). CDR3 size: 14 residues. The germline gives CDR1 SGDLS, CDR2 YYNGEE. Trimming shortened V by 4 bases and J by 6 bases, and 16 bases separated the two germline ends. CDR3 bases: TGTGCCAGCAGCACCGGGGCCACGACTCCTGAAGCTTTCTTT. Translated: CASSTGATTPEAFF.

The gene calls are TRBV29-1 and TRBJ1-1; the D gene is possibly TRBD1 (6 bases). The CDR3 is 12 amino acids. CDR1 SQVTM and CDR2 ANQGSEA come from the germline V gene. The ends were cut back, 4 bases at V and 11 bases at J, with 17 bases in the middle. DNA of the CDR3: TGCAGCGTTGGATTTGTGGGGGGGGCCGCTTTCTTT. It codes for CSVGFVGGAAFF.

The chain joins TRBV13 to TRBJ1-2; tentatively, D is TRBD1 (6 bases). The CDR3 length is 16 residues. V was cut by 0 bases and J by 3 bases, with 14 bases left in between. Per germline, CDR1 PRHDT and CDR2 FYEKMQ (reference sequence). CDR3 sequence: CASSLGGAGADYGYTF. CDR3 coding DNA: TGTGCCAGCAGCTTAGGCGGGGCGGGGGCAGACTATGGCTACACCTTC.

The chain joins TRBV6-5 to TRBJ1-1, with no clear D. The CDR3 runs 13 residues. V was pared by 6 bases and J by 6 bases, with 14 bases between. Germline CDR1 reads MNHEY; CDR2 reads SVGAGI. CDR3 DNA: TGTGCCAGCAGCTCACTTAAAACACCTGAAGCTTTCTTT. Its protein product is CASSSLKTPEAFF.

This clone was counted a single time. This chain uses TRBV6-5 with TRBJ2-7; either TRBD1 or TRBD2 may supply D (6 bases each). Trimming stripped 6 bases from V and 4 bases from J, with 19 bases between. In germline, CDR1 is MNHEY, CDR2 SVGAGI. CDR3 length: 15 residues. The chain's CDR3 is CASSPRGPHLYEQYF. CDR3 in DNA: TGTGCCAGCAGCCCCCGGGGGCCACACCTATACGAGCAGTACTTC.

V usage is TRBV19 and J usage is TRBJ1-2; TRBD1 matches 10 bases. The CDR3 has 14 residues. With V trimmed by 6 bases and J by 4 bases, 5 bases remained unmatched. CDR1 is LNHDA, CDR2 SQIVND, per germline (reference sequence). The CDR3 spells CASSGRTGGYGYTF. CDR3 nucleotides: TGTGCCAGTAGCGGACGGACAGGGGGCTATGGCTACACCTTC.

This rearrangement joins TRBV3-1 (or the pseudogene TRBV3-2) to TRBJ2-2; 10 bases line up with TRBD1. The junction had 4 bases not matched to a gene; V was cut back by 4 bases and J by 5 bases. The CDR3 length is 15 residues. The V gene's germline CDR1 is LGHDT and CDR2 YNNKEL (reference sequence). CDR3 residues: CASSPRTGGTGELFF. CDR3 nucleotide sequence: TGTGCCAGCAGCCCCCGGACAGGGGGGACCGGGGAGCTGTTTTTT.